One T cell receptor beta chain is described in this entry. As yet, its antigen is unknown. A much larger clone lies a single base off, so this may be a read error. Prepared TCR beta cDNA libraries contained unique molecular identifiers. Approximately 450,000 cDNA molecules were recovered from an input of roughly 0.85 to 10 million T cells. MiXCR was run by TCRdb on the PCR reads, yielding one entry per CDR3 protein. Seen here are a few hundred thousand distinct CDR3 sequences, 36% observed once, and the top ten hold more than 4%. This record belongs to a study of post-analysis software for immune sequencing data. Study at large: As for disease course, relapsing-remitting, secondary progressive and progressive-relapsing multiple sclerosis were all included.

The study, taken as a whole, reports: In patients, TRBV5-6, TRBV5-1 and TRBV20-1 belonged to several TRBV segments found more frequently than in controls. Samples from one preparation batch, clustered by F measure, grouped strongly together. Normalized Chao1 diversity was significantly reduced in patients versus controls.

The CDR3 spans 11 residues. Trimming took 4 bases from V and 6 from J, leaving 4 bases between them. The germline V gene has CDR1 LGHNT and CDR2 FRNRAP. The sequence came from a girl aged 5-17 years with multiple sclerosis. V is TRBV12-5 and J is TRBJ2-1; unclear D gene. Sequencing was done on a sample of blood. CDR3 in amino acids: CASGYSNEQFF. For the CDR3, the DNA is TGTGCTAGTGGTTACAGCAATGAGCAGTTCTTC.